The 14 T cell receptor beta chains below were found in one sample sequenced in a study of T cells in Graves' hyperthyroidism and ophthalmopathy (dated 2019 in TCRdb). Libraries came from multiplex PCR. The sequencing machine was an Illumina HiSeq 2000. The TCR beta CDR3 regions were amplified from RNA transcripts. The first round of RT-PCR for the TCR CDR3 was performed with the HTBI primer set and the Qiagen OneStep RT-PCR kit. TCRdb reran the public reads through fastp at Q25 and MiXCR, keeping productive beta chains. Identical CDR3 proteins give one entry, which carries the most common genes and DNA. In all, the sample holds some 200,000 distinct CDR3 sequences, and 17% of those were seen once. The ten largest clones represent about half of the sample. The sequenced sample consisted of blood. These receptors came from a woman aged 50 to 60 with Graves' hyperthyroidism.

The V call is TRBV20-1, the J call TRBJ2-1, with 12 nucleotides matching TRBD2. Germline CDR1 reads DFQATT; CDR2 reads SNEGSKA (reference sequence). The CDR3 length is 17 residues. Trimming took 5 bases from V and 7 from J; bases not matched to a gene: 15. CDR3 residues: CSAGRTSGNGILNEQFF. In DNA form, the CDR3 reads TGCAGTGCTGGACGGACTAGCGGGAATGGTATATTAAATGAGCAGTTCTTC.

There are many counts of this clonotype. CDR3 DNA sequence: TGTGCCAGCAGTGACTCGTCAGTTTCTACGCAGTATTTT. It codes for CASSDSSVSTQYF. The rearrangement joins TRBV6-4 to TRBJ2-3; no clear D gene. The CDR3 totals 13 residues. With 0 bases removed from V and 8 bases from J, the gap between germline ends came to 9 bases. Germline-derived CDR1 and CDR2 are MRHNA and SNTAGT.

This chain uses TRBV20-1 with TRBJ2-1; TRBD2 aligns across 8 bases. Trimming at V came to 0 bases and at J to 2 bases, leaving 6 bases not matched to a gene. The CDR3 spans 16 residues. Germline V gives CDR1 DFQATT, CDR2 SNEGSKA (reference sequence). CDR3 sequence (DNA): TGCAGTGCTAGAGATCCCAGCGGGGGAGCCTACAATGAGCAGTTCTTC. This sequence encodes CSARDPSGGAYNEQFF.

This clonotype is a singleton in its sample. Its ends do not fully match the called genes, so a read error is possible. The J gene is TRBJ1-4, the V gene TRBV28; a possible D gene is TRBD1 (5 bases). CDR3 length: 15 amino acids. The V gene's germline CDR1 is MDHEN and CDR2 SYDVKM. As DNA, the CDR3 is TGTGCCAACAGTTTGGGTAGGGTATGGGACGAAAAACTGTTTTTT. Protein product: CANSLGRVWDEKLFF.

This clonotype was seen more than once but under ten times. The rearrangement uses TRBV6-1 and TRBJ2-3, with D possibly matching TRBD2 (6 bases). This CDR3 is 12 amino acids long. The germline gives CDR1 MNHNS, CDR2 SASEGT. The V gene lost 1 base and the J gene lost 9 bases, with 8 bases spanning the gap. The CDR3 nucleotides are TGTGCCAGCAGTGAAGTGCGGGACACGCAGTATTTT. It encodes CASSEVRDTQYF.

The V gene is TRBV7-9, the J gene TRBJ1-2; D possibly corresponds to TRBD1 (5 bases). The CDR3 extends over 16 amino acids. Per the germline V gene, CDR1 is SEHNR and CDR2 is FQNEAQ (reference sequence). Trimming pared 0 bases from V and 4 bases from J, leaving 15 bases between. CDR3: CASSLAPGPTFYGYTF. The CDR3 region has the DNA TGTGCCAGCAGCTTAGCCCCGGGACCGACCTTCTATGGCTACACCTTC.

The CDR3 DNA sequence: TGTGCCAGCGGAGTTGAGGGAACCTACGAGCAGTACTTC. It encodes CASGVEGTYEQYF. J is TRBJ2-7 and V is TRBV6-1; D may be TRBD2 (5 bases). Trimming took off 8 bases at V and 2 bases at J, with 13 bases between the two ends. Looked up from germline, CDR1 is MNHNS and CDR2 is SASEGT. The CDR3 runs to 13 residues.

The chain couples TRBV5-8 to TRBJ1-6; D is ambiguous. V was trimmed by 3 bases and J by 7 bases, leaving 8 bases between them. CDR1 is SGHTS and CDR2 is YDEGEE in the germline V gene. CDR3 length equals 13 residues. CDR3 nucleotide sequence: TGTGCCAGCAGCTCATTCGGGAATTCACCCCTCCACTTT. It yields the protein CASSSFGNSPLHF.

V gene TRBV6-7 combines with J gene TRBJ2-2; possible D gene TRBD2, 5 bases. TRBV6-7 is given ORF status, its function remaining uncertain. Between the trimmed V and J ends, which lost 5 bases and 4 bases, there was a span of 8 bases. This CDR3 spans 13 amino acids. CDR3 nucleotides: TGTGCCAGCAGTCTCGGACTCACCGGGGAGCTGTTTTTT. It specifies CASSLGLTGELFF.

CDR3 DNA sequence: TGCGCCAGCAGCTTTTCGGACGGACTCTCTGGAAACACCATATATTTT. Translating it yields CASSFSDGLSGNTIYF. The genes are TRBV5-1 and TRBJ1-3; D gene uncertain. CDR3 length: 16 residues. The germline CDR1 and CDR2 sequences are SGHRS and YFSETQ. The V end was cut by 2 bases, the J end by 0 bases, with 12 bases between.

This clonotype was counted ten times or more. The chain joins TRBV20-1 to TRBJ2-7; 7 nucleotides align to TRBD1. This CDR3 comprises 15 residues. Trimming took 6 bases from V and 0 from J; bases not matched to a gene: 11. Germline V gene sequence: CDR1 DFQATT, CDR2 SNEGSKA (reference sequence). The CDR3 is CSANDGQVSSYEQYF. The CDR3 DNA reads TGCAGTGCCAACGATGGACAGGTCAGCTCCTACGAGCAGTACTTC.

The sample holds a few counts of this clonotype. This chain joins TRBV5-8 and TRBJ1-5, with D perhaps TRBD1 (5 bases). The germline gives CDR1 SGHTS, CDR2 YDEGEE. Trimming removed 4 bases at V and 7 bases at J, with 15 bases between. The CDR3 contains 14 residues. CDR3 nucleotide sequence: TGTGCCAGCAGCACCGGCCGGGGCGGCCAGCCCCAGCATTTT. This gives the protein CASSTGRGGQPQHF.

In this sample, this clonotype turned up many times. The CDR3 DNA is TGCAGTGCTGACCCGGGACTAGCGGGAGGTTACAATGAGCAGTTCTTC. Translation: CSADPGLAGGYNEQFF. This chain links TRBV20-1 with TRBJ2-1; 15 bases agree with TRBD2. The germline V gene has CDR1 DFQATT and CDR2 SNEGSKA (reference sequence). The trim removed 5 bases at V and 4 bases at J, leaving 6 bases unmatched. The CDR3 extends over 16 amino acids.

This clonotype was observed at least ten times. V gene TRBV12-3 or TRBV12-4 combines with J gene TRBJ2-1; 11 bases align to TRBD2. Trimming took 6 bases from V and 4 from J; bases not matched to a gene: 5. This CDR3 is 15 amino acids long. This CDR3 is CASRKGTSGYNEQFF. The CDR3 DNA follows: TGTGCCAGCAGGAAAGGGACTAGCGGTTACAATGAGCAGTTCTTC.